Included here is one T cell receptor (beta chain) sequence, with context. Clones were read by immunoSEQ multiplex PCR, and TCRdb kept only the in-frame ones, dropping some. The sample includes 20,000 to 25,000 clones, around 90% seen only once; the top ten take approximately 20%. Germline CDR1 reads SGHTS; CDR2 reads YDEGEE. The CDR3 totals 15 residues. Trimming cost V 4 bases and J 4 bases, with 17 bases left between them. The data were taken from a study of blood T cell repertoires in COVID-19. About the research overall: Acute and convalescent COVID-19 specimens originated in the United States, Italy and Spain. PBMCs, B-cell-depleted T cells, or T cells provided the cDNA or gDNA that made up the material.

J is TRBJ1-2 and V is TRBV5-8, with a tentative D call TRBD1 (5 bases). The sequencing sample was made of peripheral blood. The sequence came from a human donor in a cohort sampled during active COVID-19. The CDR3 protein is CASSPRGRQSYGYTF. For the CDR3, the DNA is TGTGCCAGCAGCCCGCGGGGACGACAGAGCTATGGCTACACCTTC. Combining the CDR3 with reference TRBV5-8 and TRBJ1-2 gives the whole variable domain EAGVTQSPTHLIKTRGQQATLRCSPISGHTSVYWYQQALGLGLQFLLWYDEGEERNRGNFPPRFSGRQFPNYSSELNVNALELEDSALYLCASSPRGRQSYGYTFGSGTRLTVV.